This is a list of T cell receptor beta chains from one sample in a study of blood T cell repertoires in COVID-19. Clones were sequenced by immunoSEQ multiplex PCR, and TCRdb holds only the in-frame ones, with some missing. The sample carries 240,000 or so clones, roughly nine tenths recorded once. The sample comprised peripheral blood. These receptors came from a man aged 55 to 69 with acute or convalescent COVID-19. Each CDR3 is given with its conserved first and last residue. Fields, in order: CDR3 protein, V gene.

CDR3 protein: CASTGGLNTEAFF; V gene: TRBV27
CDR3 protein: CASSAPLADPYNEQFF; V gene: TRBV11-3
CDR3 protein: CASSLSGRSTGELFF; V gene: TRBV5-1
CDR3 protein: CASTIGTDYGYTF; V gene: TRBV19
CDR3 protein: CASSIEDRINQPQHF; V gene: TRBV19
CDR3 protein: CASTPFGANVLTF; V gene: TRBV19
CDR3 protein: CAWTVANYGYTF; V gene: TRBV30
CDR3 protein: CASSSGRAVGETQYF; V gene: TRBV5-1
CDR3 protein: CASSRTSESSYNEQFF; V gene: TRBV5-1
CDR3 protein: CASSQARLAGQETQYF; V gene: TRBV4-1
CDR3 protein: CASSPRGGFEDQPQHF; V gene: TRBV18
CDR3 protein: CASSLAHGGGYTF; V gene: TRBV12-3/TRBV12-4
CDR3 protein: CASSVPSGRSYNEQFF; V gene: TRBV7-9
CDR3 protein: CASSDSIPQQATNEKLFF; V gene: TRBV2
CDR3 protein: CASSTGQGDGYEQYF; V gene: TRBV5-6
CDR3 protein: CASSLWTGYSYNEQFF; V gene: TRBV12-1
CDR3 protein: CASTLSQGWEQYF; V gene: TRBV5-8
CDR3 protein: CATGSSAQGEQYF; V gene: TRBV24-1
CDR3 protein: CASSALLAGAGDTQYF; V gene: TRBV9
CDR3 protein: CASSISNEQFF; V gene: TRBV7-9
CDR3 protein: CASSQEEGNYGYTF; V gene: TRBV4-3
CDR3 protein: CASSIARGRQNQPQHF; V gene: TRBV19
CDR3 protein: CASSFGTDYGYTF; V gene: TRBV5-6
CDR3 protein: CASSPRGAGATTNEKLFF; V gene: TRBV5-6
CDR3 protein: CASSLGTGGQPQHF; V gene: TRBV5-6
CDR3 protein: CASSPIAGVDTDTQYF; V gene: TRBV7-3
CDR3 protein: CASSGWKGQEHQPQHF; V gene: TRBV6-1
CDR3 protein: CASSASGSSYNEQFF; V gene: TRBV10-1
CDR3 protein: CASSSNGREAQYF; V gene: TRBV2